Shown below are 31 T cell receptor beta chains from a single sample sequenced in a study of blood T cell repertoires in COVID-19. Generated by immunoSEQ multiplex PCR, the TCRdb table keeps only in-frame clones and is missing some. The sample lists 60,000 to 85,000 clones; around 86% were seen once. The sequencing input was peripheral blood. Source of these receptors: a human donor in a cohort sampled during active COVID-19.

The rearrangement links TRBV2 to TRBJ1-2; D remains ambiguous. V lost 2 bases and J lost 5, with 6 bases in between. Germline-derived CDR1 and CDR2 are SNHLY and FYNNEI. The CDR3 has 12 amino acids. CDR3 sequence: CASSEPRYGYTF. The CDR3 DNA sequence: TGTGCCAGCAGTGAACCCCGGTATGGCTACACCTTC.

The chain employs TRBV9 and TRBJ1-6, with D hard to call. V was clipped by 4 bases and J by 5 bases, with 7 bases between them. The CDR3 runs 13 residues. Germline CDR1 and CDR2: SGDLS and YYNGEE. The CDR3 coding sequence is TGTGCCAGCAGCCCCCTTCATAATTCACCCCTCCACTTT. Amino acids: CASSPLHNSPLHF.

This chain uses TRBV7-2 with TRBJ2-3; TRBD2 matches at 7 bases. This CDR3 contains 14 residues. V shed 0 bases and J 7 bases; nucleotides not matched to a gene: 4. The germline V gene has CDR1 SGHTA and CDR2 FQGNSA. The CDR3, as DNA: TGTGCCAGCAGCTTAGCGGGGGGGTTAAATACGCAGTATTTT. Translation gives CASSLAGGLNTQYF.

This chain joins TRBV4-2 and TRBJ2-3, with TRBD2 matching 9 bases. The junction had 7 bases not matched to a gene; V was cut back by 1 base and J by 2 bases. Germline CDR1 is LGHNA and CDR2 is YNFKEQ. The CDR3 runs 17 residues. The CDR3 DNA reads as TGTGCCAGCAGCCAAGGACTAGCGGACTACCTCACAGATACGCAGTATTTT. Protein product: CASSQGLADYLTDTQYF.

This chain joins TRBV7-2 and TRBJ2-2; D remains ambiguous. Germline V lookup: CDR1 SGHTA, CDR2 FQGNSA. This CDR3 comprises 14 residues. V gave up 1 base and J gave up 12 bases, with 15 bases separating them. In DNA form, the CDR3 reads TGTGCCAGCAGCTTAGGAATTCGAAGAGAGCAGCTGTTTTTT. Encoded protein: CASSLGIRREQLFF.

The rearrangement joins TRBV10-3 to TRBJ2-5; maybe TRBD2 (5 bases). This CDR3 is built from 14 residues. Per germline, CDR1 ENHRY and CDR2 SYGVKD. Trimming left V 0 bases short and J 7 bases short, with 12 bases between. CDR3 in DNA: TGTGCCATCAGTGAGTCGAACGGGGAAGGGACCCAGTACTTC. Its protein is CAISESNGEGTQYF.

The gene calls are TRBV7-4 and TRBJ1-5; 9 bases align to TRBD1. The V and J ends lost 5 bases and 0 bases, in that order; junction bases with no gene match: 14. The CDR3 is 19 residues long. The germline V gene has CDR1 SGHVT and CDR2 SQSDAQ. Here the CDR3 DNA reads TGTGCCAGCAGCCCCAGGGACAGGGACGCGGATTATAGCAATCAGCCCCAGCATTTT. Translation: CASSPRDRDADYSNQPQHF.

V and J are TRBV3-1 (or the pseudogene TRBV3-2) and TRBJ1-1, with D perhaps TRBD1 (6 bases). The CDR3 extends over 13 amino acids. Germline V gene data show CDR1 as LGHDT and CDR2 as YNNKEL (reference sequence). V lost 4 bases to trimming and J lost 8 bases, with 14 bases between them. CDR3 amino acids: CASSLGQQGEAFF. The CDR3, as DNA: TGTGCCAGCAGCCTGGGACAACAGGGAGAAGCTTTCTTT.

The genes are TRBV24-1 and TRBJ1-2, with 7 bases lining up with TRBD1. Germline assignment: CDR1 KGHDR and CDR2 SFDVKD. V lost 3 bases, J lost 3 bases, and 3 bases stayed unmatched. CDR3 size: 14 residues. The CDR3, as DNA: TGTGCCACCAGTGATCCAGGGGGAGACTATGGCTACACCTTC. As protein: CATSDPGGDYGYTF.

The chain combines TRBV18 with TRBJ2-7; a weak D match, TRBD2 (5 bases). The V end was cut by 0 bases, the J end by 2 bases, with 11 bases between. The germline CDR1 and CDR2 sequences are KGHSH and LQKENI. This CDR3 is 15 amino acids long. The CDR3 coding sequence is TGTGCCAGCTCACCACCATCGACGGGGACCTACGAGCAGTACTTC. Translation gives CASSPPSTGTYEQYF.

This chain uses TRBV6-5 with TRBJ1-4; 10 bases align to TRBD1. J was trimmed by 7 bases and V by 6 bases; bases with no gene match: 8. CDR1 MNHEY and CDR2 SVGAGI come from the germline V gene. There are 15 residues in the CDR3. The CDR3 DNA reads TGTGCCAGCAGCCTCGGTGGACAGGGGGTTGAAAAACTGTTTTTT. Amino acids: CASSLGGQGVEKLFF.

The chain uses TRBV28 and TRBJ1-2; the D gene is possibly TRBD1 (5 bases). Germline lookup yields CDR1 MDHEN and CDR2 SYDVKM. Trimming removed 3 bases at V and 0 bases at J, with 17 bases between. The CDR3 is made up of 17 amino acids. The CDR3 spells CASSFRGRWVANYGYTF. The CDR3 region has the DNA TGTGCCAGCAGTTTTAGGGGCCGATGGGTAGCTAACTATGGCTACACCTTC.

The CDR3 sequence is CASSTYWAGGHSPLHF. CDR3 nucleotide sequence: TGTGCCAGCAGCACATATTGGGCCGGGGGGCATTCACCCCTCCACTTT. This rearrangement joins TRBV7-9 to TRBJ1-6; D perhaps matches TRBD1 (6 bases). Germline V gives CDR1 SEHNR, CDR2 FQNEAQ (reference sequence). V shed 5 bases and J shed 8 bases, with 19 bases lying between them. The length of the CDR3 is 16 residues. The entire variable domain, with the rest obtained from reference TRBV7-9 and TRBJ1-6, is as follows: DTGVSQNPRHKITKRGQNVTFRCDPISEHNRLYWYRQTLGQGPEFLTYFQNEAQLEKSRLLSDRFSAERPKGSFSTLEIQRTEQGDSAMYLCASSTYWAGGHSPLHFGNGTRLTVT.

The DNA of the CDR3 is TGTGCCAGCAGCCAGGACTACTACAATGAGCAGTTCTTC. Its translation is CASSQDYYNEQFF. The chain carries TRBV3-1 (or the pseudogene TRBV3-2) and TRBJ2-1; D might be TRBD2 (6 bases). The CDR3 has 13 amino acids. With 3 bases removed from V and 3 bases from J, the gap between germline ends came to 6 bases. CDR1 and CDR2 (germline): LGHDT, YNNKEL (reference sequence).

This chain joins TRBV18 and TRBJ2-3; 8 nucleotides agree with TRBD2. The length of the CDR3 is 15 residues. Germline-derived CDR1 and CDR2 are KGHSH and LQKENI. CDR3 sequence: CASGASGQHTDTQYF. The DNA of the CDR3 is TGTGCTTCGGGGGCTAGCGGGCAGCACACAGATACGCAGTATTTT.

The gene calls are TRBV10-1 and TRBJ2-1, with 9 bases matching TRBD2. The CDR3 is 13 amino acids. Trimming cost V 4 bases and J 15 bases; bases outside gene matches: 10. Germline V lookup: CDR1 WNHNN, CDR2 SYGVQD (reference sequence). Here the CDR3 reads CASSGDSGGGRFF. Here the CDR3 DNA reads TGCGCCAGCAGTGGCGATAGCGGGGGCGGTCGGTTCTTC.

The rearrangement links TRBV5-8 to TRBJ1-6; 9 nucleotides agree with TRBD1. The germline CDR1 and CDR2 sequences are SGHTS and YDEGEE. The CDR3 consists of 14 residues. Trimming took 4 bases from V and 11 from J; bases not matched to a gene: 7. CDR3 nucleotides: TGTGCCAGCAGCGCGGGACAGGGAGTCACACCCCTCCACTTT. Translation gives CASSAGQGVTPLHF.

The chain has TRBV18 and TRBJ2-6; D unclear. CDR1 and CDR2 (germline): KGHSH, LQKENI. V dropped 6 bases and J dropped 4 bases, with 13 bases sitting between them. The length of the CDR3 is 15 residues. CDR3 loop: CASSPTQRGANVLTF. The CDR3 coding sequence is TGTGCCAGCTCTCCTACCCAACGCGGGGCCAACGTCCTGACTTTC.

The table lists this clone with a count of one. The chain recombines TRBV4-2 with TRBJ1-4, with 7 bases lining up with TRBD1. The junction had 7 bases not matched to a gene; V was cut back by 1 base and J by 8 bases. The germline V gene has CDR1 LGHNA and CDR2 YNFKEQ. The length of the CDR3 is 15 residues. CDR3 sequence reads: CASSQVGGGDEKLFF. CDR3 sequence (DNA): TGTGCCAGCAGCCAAGTTGGAGGGGGCGACGAAAAACTGTTTTTT.

This CDR3 reads CATSDSPRGGVTYNEQFF. The CDR3 coding sequence is TGTGCCACCAGTGATTCCCCTAGAGGGGGGGTAACCTACAATGAGCAGTTCTTC. The V gene is TRBV24-1, the J gene TRBJ2-1; tentative D call: TRBD2 (7 bases). CDR3 length: 18 residues. The germline V gene encodes CDR1 KGHDR and CDR2 SFDVKD. The ends were cut back, 2 bases at V and 2 bases at J, with 18 bases in the middle.

This chain uses TRBV5-1 with TRBJ2-3, with TRBD1 matching 10 bases. This CDR3 contains 14 residues. Germline assignment: CDR1 SGHRS and CDR2 YFSETQ. V was clipped by 0 bases and J by 5 bases; unmatched bases: 0. The CDR3 reads CASSLGTGGDTQYF. CDR3 sequence (DNA): TGCGCCAGCAGCTTGGGGACAGGGGGAGATACGCAGTATTTT.

The chain employs TRBV3-1 (or the pseudogene TRBV3-2) and TRBJ1-1; D is ambiguous. Trimming cost V 4 bases and J 1 base, with 10 bases left between them. Germline V CDR1 and CDR2: LGHDT, YNNKEL (reference sequence). The CDR3 has 14 residues. The DNA of the CDR3 is TGTGCCAGCAGCCTAGCCAGCGGGAACACTGAAGCTTTCTTT. Encoded protein: CASSLASGNTEAFF.

The V call is TRBV19, the J call TRBJ2-7; D is perhaps TRBD2 (6 bases). V was trimmed by 5 bases and J by 5 bases, leaving 16 bases between them. The germline CDR1 and CDR2 sequences are LNHDA and SQIVND (reference sequence). CDR3 length equals 14 residues. The CDR3 is CASSYSFGGHEQYF. The CDR3 DNA reads as TGTGCCAGTAGTTATAGTTTCGGGGGTCACGAGCAGTACTTC.

The rearrangement links TRBV12-1 to TRBJ2-2; TRBD2 reflects the table's D call only, with no check against the DNA. TRBV12-1 is described as a pseudogene. The CDR3 runs to 20 residues. The CDR3 region has the DNA TGTGCCAGCAGCTTTTATGGTGGGACTAGCGGGGGGGCGGACACCGGGGAGCTGTTTTTT. Translating it yields CASSFYGGTSGGADTGELFF.

The chain recombines TRBV5-1 with TRBJ2-5; 8 bases are shared with TRBD2. The V segment lost 0 bases and the J segment 5 bases; nucleotides outside the gene matches: 6. Germline-derived CDR1 and CDR2 are SGHRS and YFSETQ. The CDR3 runs 15 residues. DNA of the CDR3: TGCGCCAGCAGCTTGGCGGGGGGGCGTGTGGAGACCCAGTACTTC. Protein product: CASSLAGGRVETQYF.

The V call is TRBV10-3, the J call TRBJ1-1; D is unclear. Germline CDR1 is ENHRY and CDR2 is SYGVKD. V lost 0 bases, J lost 0 bases, and 8 bases lay in between. The CDR3 contains 15 residues. The CDR3 protein is CAISESSSMNTEAFF. The CDR3 bases are TGTGCCATCAGTGAGTCTAGCAGCATGAACACTGAAGCTTTCTTT.

V usage is TRBV4-1 and J usage is TRBJ2-3; 7 bases match TRBD2. Looked up from germline, CDR1 is MGHRA and CDR2 is YSYEKL. V shed 3 bases, J shed 3 bases, and the junction held 6 bases outside the gene matches. CDR3 size: 15 residues. CDR3: CASSQGGEPTDTQYF. As DNA, the CDR3 is TGCGCCAGCAGCCAGGGAGGGGAACCAACAGATACGCAGTATTTT.

This chain joins TRBV5-8 and TRBJ1-3; D remains unclear. Germline lookup yields CDR1 SGHTS and CDR2 YDEGEE. The CDR3 has 17 amino acids. V dropped 1 base and J dropped 0 bases, with 14 bases sitting between them. The CDR3 region is CASSLLIQPSSGNTIYF. DNA for the CDR3: TGTGCCAGCAGCTTGTTAATACAGCCGAGCTCTGGAAACACCATATATTTT.

The chain employs TRBV6-5 and TRBJ1-2, with D unclear. Between the trimmed V and J ends, which lost 6 bases and 8 bases, there was a span of 19 bases. Looked up from germline, CDR1 is MNHEY and CDR2 is SVGAGI. The CDR3 length is 14 residues. Here the CDR3 reads CASSRTEDSLGYTF. Here the CDR3 DNA reads TGTGCCAGCAGCCGAACCGAAGACTCGTTGGGCTACACCTTC.

The chain joins TRBV9 to TRBJ2-1, with 13 bases that match TRBD2. V shed 2 bases, J shed 9 bases, and the junction held 5 bases outside the gene matches. Germline CDR1 is SGDLS and CDR2 is YYNGEE. This CDR3 spans 15 amino acids. The CDR3 sequence: CASSVRTSGGAEQFF. The CDR3 DNA follows: TGTGCCAGCAGCGTGCGGACTAGCGGGGGCGCTGAGCAGTTCTTC.

The chain recombines TRBV5-4 with TRBJ2-2; tentatively, D is TRBD2 (6 bases). From germline, CDR1 is SGHNT and CDR2 YYREEE (reference sequence). CDR3 length: 15 residues. Between the trimmed V and J ends, which lost 0 bases and 1 base, there was a span of 7 bases. CDR3: CASSLARGNTGELFF. The CDR3 DNA follows: TGTGCCAGCAGCTTGGCGCGGGGGAACACCGGGGAGCTGTTTTTT.